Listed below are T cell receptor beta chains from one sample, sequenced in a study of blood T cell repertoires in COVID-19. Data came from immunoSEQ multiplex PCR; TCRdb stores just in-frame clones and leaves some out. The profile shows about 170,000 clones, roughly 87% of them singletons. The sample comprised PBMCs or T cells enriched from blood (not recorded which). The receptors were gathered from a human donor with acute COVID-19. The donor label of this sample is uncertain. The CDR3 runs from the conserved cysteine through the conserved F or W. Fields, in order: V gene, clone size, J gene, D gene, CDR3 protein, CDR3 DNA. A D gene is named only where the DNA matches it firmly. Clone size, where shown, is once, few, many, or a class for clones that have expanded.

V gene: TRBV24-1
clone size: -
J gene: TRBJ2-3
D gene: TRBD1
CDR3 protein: CATSELGTGVSDTQYF
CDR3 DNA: TGTGCCACCAGTGAATTAGGGACAGGGGTATCAGATACGCAGTATTTT

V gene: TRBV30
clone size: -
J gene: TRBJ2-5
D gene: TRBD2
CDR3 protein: CAWRQTSGGVETQYF
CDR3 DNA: TGTGCCTGGAGACAAACTAGCGGGGGGGTGGAGACCCAGTACTTC

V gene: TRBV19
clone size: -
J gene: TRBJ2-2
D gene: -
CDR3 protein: CGSGVPNTGELFF
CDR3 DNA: TGTGGAAGTGGAGTTCCGAACACCGGGGAGCTGTTTTTT

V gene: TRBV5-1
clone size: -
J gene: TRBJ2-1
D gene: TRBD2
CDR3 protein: CASSLAGTSVSNEQFF
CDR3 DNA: TGCGCCAGCAGCTTGGCCGGGACTAGCGTTTCAAATGAGCAGTTCTTC

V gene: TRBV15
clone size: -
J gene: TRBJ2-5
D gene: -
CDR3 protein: CATSRDRGETQYF
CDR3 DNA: TGTGCCACCAGCAGAGATCGGGGAGAGACCCAGTACTTC

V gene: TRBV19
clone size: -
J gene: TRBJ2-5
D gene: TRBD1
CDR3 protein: CASSRDRGSPESTQYF
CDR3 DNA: TGTGCCAGTAGTAGGGACAGGGGCTCCCCTGAGTCGACCCAGTACTTC

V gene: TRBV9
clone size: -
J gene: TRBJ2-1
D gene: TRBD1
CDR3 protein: CASSPPPGRGQGFF
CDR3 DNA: TGTGCCAGCAGCCCACCCCCGGGGAGGGGACAGGGGTTCTTC

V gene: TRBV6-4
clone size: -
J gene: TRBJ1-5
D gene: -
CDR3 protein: CASIRGVDSQIPNQPQHF
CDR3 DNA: TGTGCCAGCATTCGGGGGGTCGACAGCCAGATCCCCAATCAGCCCCAGCATTTT

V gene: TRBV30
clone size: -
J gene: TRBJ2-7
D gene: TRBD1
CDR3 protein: CAWSQPGQGDEQYF
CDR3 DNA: TGTGCCTGGAGCCAACCGGGACAGGGCGACGAGCAGTACTTC

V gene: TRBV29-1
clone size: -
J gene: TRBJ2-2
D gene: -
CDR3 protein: CSVDNSQTGELFF
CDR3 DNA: TGCAGCGTTGATAACAGCCAGACCGGGGAGCTGTTTTTT

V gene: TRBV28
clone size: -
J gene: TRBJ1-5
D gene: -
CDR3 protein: CASSTPPGYSNQPQHF
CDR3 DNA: TGTGCCAGCAGTACCCCTCCAGGGTATAGCAATCAGCCCCAGCATTTT

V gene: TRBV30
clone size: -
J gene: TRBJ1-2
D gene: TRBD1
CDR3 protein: CAWSVGTAENYGYTF
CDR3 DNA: TGTGCCTGGAGTGTAGGGACAGCAGAGAACTATGGCTACACCTTC

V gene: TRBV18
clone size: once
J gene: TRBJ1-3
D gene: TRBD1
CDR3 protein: CASSPDRGVRSTIYF
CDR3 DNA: TGTGCCAGCTCACCAGACAGGGGGGTCCGTAGCACCATATATTTT

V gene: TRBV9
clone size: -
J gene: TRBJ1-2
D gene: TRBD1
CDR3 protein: CASSGGARGNYGYTF
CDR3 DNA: TGTGCCAGCTCAGGGGGCGCGAGGGGTAACTATGGCTACACCTTC

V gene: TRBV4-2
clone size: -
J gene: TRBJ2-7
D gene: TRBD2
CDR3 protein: CASSLARGDEQYF
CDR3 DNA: TGTGCCAGCAGCCTGGCGCGGGGGGACGAGCAGTACTTC

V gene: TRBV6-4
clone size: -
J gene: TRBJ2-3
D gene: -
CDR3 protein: CASSDGGATDTQYF
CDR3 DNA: TGTGCCAGCAGTGACGGGGGGGCCACAGATACGCAGTATTTT

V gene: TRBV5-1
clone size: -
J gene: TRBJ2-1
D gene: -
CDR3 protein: CASSRSNEQFF
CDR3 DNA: TGCGCCAGCAGTCGCAGCAATGAGCAGTTCTTC

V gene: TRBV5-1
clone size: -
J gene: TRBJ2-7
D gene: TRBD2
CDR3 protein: CASSLGPSGGNYEQYF
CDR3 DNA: TGCGCCAGCAGCTTGGGTCCTAGCGGGGGTAACTACGAGCAGTACTTC

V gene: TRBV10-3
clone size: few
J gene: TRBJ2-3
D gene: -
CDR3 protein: CAINSGSTDTQYF
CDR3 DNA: TGTGCCATCAACAGCGGGAGCACAGATACGCAGTATTTT

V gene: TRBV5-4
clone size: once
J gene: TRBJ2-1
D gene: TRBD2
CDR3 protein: CASSQLAGGHNEQFF
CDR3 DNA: TGTGCCAGCAGCCAACTAGCGGGGGGGCACAATGAGCAGTTCTTC

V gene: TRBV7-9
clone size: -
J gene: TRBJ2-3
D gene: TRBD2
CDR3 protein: CASSLVRGVKDTQYF
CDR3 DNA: TGTGCCAGCAGCTTGGTACGGGGGGTAAAAGATACGCAGTATTTT

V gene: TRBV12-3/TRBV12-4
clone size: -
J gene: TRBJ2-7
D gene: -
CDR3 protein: CASSPRRAYEQYF
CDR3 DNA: TGTGCCAGCAGTCCCCGACGGGCCTACGAGCAGTACTTC